One and the same sample provided the 15 T cell receptor beta chains below, sequenced in a study of T cells in Graves' hyperthyroidism and ophthalmopathy. From RNA transcripts, TCR beta CDR3 regions were amplified. The TCR CDR3 was amplified in a first-round RT-PCR using the HTBI primer set. TCRdb re-analysed the multiplex PCR reads in MiXCR, keeping a single row per CDR3 protein. Among about 400,000 distinct CDR3 sequences listed, under 15% were seen once. The material sequenced was blood. Receptor source: a woman younger than 45 with Graves' hyperthyroidism.

A few counts support this clonotype. This chain connects TRBV7-8 to TRBJ2-6; 7 bases are shared with TRBD1. Losses at the gene ends were 10 bases for V and 2 bases for J; bases not matched to a gene: 17. The germline gives CDR1 SGHVS, CDR2 FQNEAQ. The CDR3 is 18 residues long. This CDR3 reads CATSRQGLDFAGANVLTF. CDR3 DNA: TGTGCCACCTCACGACAGGGTCTCGACTTCGCTGGGGCCAACGTCCTGACTTTC.

This chain links TRBV27 with TRBJ1-5, with 10 bases fitting TRBD1. V trimming: 8 bases; J trimming: 0 bases; junction bases outside the gene matches: 10. Germline assignment: CDR1 MNHEY and CDR2 SMNVEV (reference sequence). The CDR3 has 17 amino acids. This CDR3 is CASGSTGGRYSNQPQHF. DNA of the CDR3: TGTGCCAGCGGATCGACAGGGGGCCGGTATAGCAATCAGCCCCAGCATTTT.

This clonotype was seen repeatedly, ten times or more. The J gene is TRBJ2-3, the V gene TRBV28; 7 positions agree with TRBD2. This CDR3 has 11 amino acids. The J segment lost 6 bases and the V segment lost 6 bases, leaving 0 bases of the junction unmatched. CDR1 and CDR2 from the germline V gene are MDHEN and SYDVKM. The CDR3: CASRREDTQYF. CDR3 in DNA: TGTGCCAGCAGGCGGGAGGATACGCAGTATTTT.

This clonotype was detected only a few times. This chain joins TRBV7-9 and TRBJ2-5; 10 bases match TRBD2. CDR1 SEHNR and CDR2 FQNEAQ come from the germline V gene (reference sequence). The CDR3 extends over 15 amino acids. The J segment lost 5 bases and the V segment lost 7 bases, leaving 10 bases of the junction unmatched. CDR3 bases: TGTGCCAGCAATCAATTAGCGGGAGGAGGGGAGACCCAGTACTTC. It is translated as CASNQLAGGGETQYF.

This clonotype has more than one count but fewer than ten. The CDR3 DNA follows: TGTGCCAGCAGTGAAGATGGCGGGAGTTGGTACGAGCAGTACTTC. This translates into CASSEDGGSWYEQYF. The V call is TRBV2, the J call TRBJ2-7; 7 bases agree with TRBD2. The ends lost 1 base at V and 4 bases at J; junction bases unmatched: 7. Germline loops: CDR1 SNHLY, CDR2 FYNNEI. The CDR3 has 15 amino acids.

This clonotype has just a few counts. This chain joins TRBV30 and TRBJ2-3; D may match TRBD1 or TRBD2 (6 bases each). V was cut by 0 bases and J by 4 bases, with 14 bases left in between. The CDR3 covers 15 residues. The V gene's germline CDR1 is GTSNPN and CDR2 SVGIG (reference sequence). CDR3 nucleotides: TGTGCCTGGAGTGTACCGGGGGCGACGGCAGATACGCAGTATTTT. Protein sequence: CAWSVPGATADTQYF.

V is TRBV20-1 and J is TRBJ1-1; D call uncertain. CDR3 length: 14 amino acids. V gave up 2 bases and J gave up 3 bases, with 13 bases separating them. Germline assignment: CDR1 DFQATT and CDR2 SNEGSKA (reference sequence). CDR3 loop: CSARTETTYTEAFF. The CDR3 DNA is TGCAGTGCTAGAACCGAAACAACATACACTGAAGCTTTCTTT.

The table lists this clonotype with many counts. The chain couples TRBV7-2 to TRBJ2-1; D gene ambiguous. CDR1 is SGHTA and CDR2 is FQGNSA in the germline V gene. V lost 5 bases and J 6 bases, leaving 8 bases between the germline ends. The CDR3 extends over 12 amino acids. The CDR3 bases are TGTGCCAGCAGCCGTCGGGTCAATGAGCAGTTCTTC. Translation: CASSRRVNEQFF.

The chain is built from TRBV19 and TRBJ2-1; D gene uncertain. Trimming removed 5 bases at V and 4 bases at J, with 9 bases between. There are 13 residues in the CDR3. Germline CDR1 is LNHDA and CDR2 is SQIVND (reference sequence). For the CDR3, the DNA is TGTGCCAGTAGTCAGGCCAATTACAATGAGCAGTTCTTC. Protein sequence: CASSQANYNEQFF.

This clonotype was observed a handful of times. The chain uses TRBV6-4 and TRBJ2-3; weak D call: TRBD2 (5 bases). The V gene lost 1 base and the J gene lost 3 bases, with 14 bases spanning the gap. This CDR3 has 16 amino acids. Per germline, CDR1 MRHNA and CDR2 SNTAGT. CDR3 sequence: CASSDFAGMGTDTQYF. The DNA of the CDR3 is TGTGCCAGCAGTGACTTTGCCGGGATGGGGACAGATACGCAGTATTTT.

This clonotype was detected only a few times. The genes are TRBV19 and TRBJ2-7, with 8 nucleotides matching TRBD2. Germline loops: CDR1 LNHDA, CDR2 SQIVND (reference sequence). The CDR3 has 15 amino acids. V shed 1 base and J 5 bases; nucleotides not matched to a gene: 7. For the CDR3, the DNA is TGTGCCAGTAGTATAGGAAGCGGGAGTCACAACGAGCAGTACTTC. Translating gives CASSIGSGSHNEQYF. Combining the CDR3 with reference TRBV19 and TRBJ2-7 gives the whole variable domain DGGITQSPKYLFRKEGQNVTLSCEQNLNHDAMYWYRQDPGQGLRLIYYSQIVNDFQKGDIAEGYSVSREKKESFPLTVTSAQKNPTAFYLCASSIGSGSHNEQYFGPGTRLTVT.

This clonotype was picked up a small number of times. The V gene is TRBV15, the J gene TRBJ2-1; 9 bases align to TRBD2. The CDR3 extends over 15 amino acids. The germline V gene encodes CDR1 LNHNV and CDR2 YYDKDF (reference sequence). J gave up 8 bases and V 0 bases, and 5 bases lay outside the gene matches. The chain's CDR3 is CATSRDLAGADEQFF. Here the CDR3 DNA reads TGTGCCACCAGCAGAGATTTAGCGGGAGCAGATGAGCAGTTCTTC.

This clonotype was counted ten times or more. The V gene is TRBV11-2, the J gene TRBJ2-1, with D unclear. In germline, CDR1 is SGHAT, CDR2 FQNNGV. This CDR3 spans 11 amino acids. V lost 2 bases to trimming and J lost 10 bases, with 6 bases between them. CDR3 bases: TGTGCCAGCAGCTTACCCGAGGAGCAGTTCTTC. This codes for CASSLPEEQFF.

The table lists this clonotype with a few counts. This rearrangement joins TRBV29-1 to TRBJ2-3, with 9 bases matching TRBD2. J was trimmed by 2 bases and V by 1 base; bases with no gene match: 7. The CDR3 loop spans 16 amino acids. Germline V lookup: CDR1 SQVTM, CDR2 ANQGSEA. The CDR3 protein is CSVEGGRGWDTDTQYF. The DNA of the CDR3 is TGCAGCGTTGAAGGCGGGAGGGGATGGGACACAGATACGCAGTATTTT.

A remark on this clonotype: Just one base apart from a much larger clone, this may be a read error. V and J are TRBV20-1 and TRBJ2-1; 7 nucleotides agree with TRBD2. V dropped 1 base and J dropped 2; count of bases not matched to a gene: 14. CDR3 length: 18 residues. Germline CDR1 reads DFQATT; CDR2 reads SNEGSKA (reference sequence). The CDR3 DNA follows: TGCAGTGCTAGAGGCCTACTGGAGCGGGGCAGCCCCTACAATGAGCAGTTCTTC. Its protein is CSARGLLERGSPYNEQFF.